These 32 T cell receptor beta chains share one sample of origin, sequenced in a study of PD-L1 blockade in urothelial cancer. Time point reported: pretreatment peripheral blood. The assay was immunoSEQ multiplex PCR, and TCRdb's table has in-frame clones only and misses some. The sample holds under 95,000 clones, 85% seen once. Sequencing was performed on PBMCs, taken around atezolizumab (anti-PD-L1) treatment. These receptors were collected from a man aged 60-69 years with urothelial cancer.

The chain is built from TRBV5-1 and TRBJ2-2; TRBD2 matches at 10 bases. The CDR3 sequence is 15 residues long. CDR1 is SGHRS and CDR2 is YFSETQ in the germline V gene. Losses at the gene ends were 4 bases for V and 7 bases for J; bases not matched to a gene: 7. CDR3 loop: CASSAAGGPGGELFF. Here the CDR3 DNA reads TGCGCCAGCAGCGCAGCGGGGGGGCCAGGCGGGGAGCTGTTTTTT.

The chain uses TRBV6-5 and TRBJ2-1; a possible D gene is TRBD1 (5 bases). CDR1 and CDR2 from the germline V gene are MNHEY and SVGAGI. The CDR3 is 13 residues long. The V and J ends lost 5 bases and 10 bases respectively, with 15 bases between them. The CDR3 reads CASSRLGAGEQFF. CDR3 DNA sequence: TGTGCCAGCAGTCGCTTAGGGGCTGGGGAGCAGTTCTTC.

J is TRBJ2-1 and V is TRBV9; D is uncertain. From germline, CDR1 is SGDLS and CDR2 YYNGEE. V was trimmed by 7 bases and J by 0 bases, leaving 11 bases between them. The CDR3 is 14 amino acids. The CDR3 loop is CASSPGSSYNEQFF. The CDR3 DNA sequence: TGTGCCAGCTCCCCGGGTAGCTCCTACAATGAGCAGTTCTTC. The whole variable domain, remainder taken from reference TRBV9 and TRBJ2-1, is DSGVTQTPKHLITATGQRVTLRCSPRSGDLSVYWYQQSLDQGLQFLIQYYNGEERAKGNILERFSAQQFPDLHSELNLSSLELGDSALYFCASSPGSSYNEQFFGPGTRLTVL.

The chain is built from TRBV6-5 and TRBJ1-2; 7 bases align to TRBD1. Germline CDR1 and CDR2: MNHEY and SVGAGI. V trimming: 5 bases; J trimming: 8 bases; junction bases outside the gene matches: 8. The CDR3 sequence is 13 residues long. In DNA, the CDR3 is TGTGCCAGCAGTGACAGGGACGAGGGCGGCTACACCTTC. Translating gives CASSDRDEGGYTF.

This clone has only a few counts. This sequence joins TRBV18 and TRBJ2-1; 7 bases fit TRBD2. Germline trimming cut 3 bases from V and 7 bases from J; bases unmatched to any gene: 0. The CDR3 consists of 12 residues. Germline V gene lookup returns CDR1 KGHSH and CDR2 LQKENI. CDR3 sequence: CASSPSGNEQFF. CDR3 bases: TGTGCCAGCTCACCTAGCGGGAATGAGCAGTTCTTC.

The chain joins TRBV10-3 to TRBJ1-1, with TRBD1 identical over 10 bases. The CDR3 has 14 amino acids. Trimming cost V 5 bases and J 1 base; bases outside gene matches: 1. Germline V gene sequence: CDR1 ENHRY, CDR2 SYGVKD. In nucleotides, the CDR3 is TGTGCCATCAGTAGGGACAGGGGGAACACTGAAGCTTTCTTT. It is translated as CAISRDRGNTEAFF.

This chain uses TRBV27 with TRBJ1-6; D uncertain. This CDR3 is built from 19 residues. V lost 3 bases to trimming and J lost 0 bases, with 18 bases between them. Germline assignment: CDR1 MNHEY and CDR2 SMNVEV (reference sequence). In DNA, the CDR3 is TGTGCCAGCAGTTTGAGTCCTTCAATCGGTAGCTCCTATAATTCACCCCTCCACTTT. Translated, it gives CASSLSPSIGSSYNSPLHF.

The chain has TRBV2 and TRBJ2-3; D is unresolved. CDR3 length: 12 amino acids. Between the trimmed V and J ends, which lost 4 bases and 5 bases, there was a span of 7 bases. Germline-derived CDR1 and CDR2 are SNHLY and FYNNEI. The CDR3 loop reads CASSALVDTQYF. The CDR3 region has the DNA TGTGCCAGCAGTGCCCTCGTAGATACGCAGTATTTT.

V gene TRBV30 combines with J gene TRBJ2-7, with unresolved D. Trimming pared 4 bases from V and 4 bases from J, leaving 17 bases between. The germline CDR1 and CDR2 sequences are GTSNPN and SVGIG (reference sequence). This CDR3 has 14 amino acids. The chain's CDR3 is CAWTNQDTTYEQYF. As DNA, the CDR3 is TGTGCCTGGACGAACCAAGACACCACATACGAGCAGTACTTC.

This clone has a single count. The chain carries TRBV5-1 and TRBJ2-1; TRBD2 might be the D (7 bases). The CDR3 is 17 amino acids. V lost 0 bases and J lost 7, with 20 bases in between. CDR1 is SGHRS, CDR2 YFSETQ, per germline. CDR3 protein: CASSLASGGQSRNEQFF. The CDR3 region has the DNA TGCGCCAGCAGCTTGGCCTCGGGGGGACAATCTCGGAATGAGCAGTTCTTC.

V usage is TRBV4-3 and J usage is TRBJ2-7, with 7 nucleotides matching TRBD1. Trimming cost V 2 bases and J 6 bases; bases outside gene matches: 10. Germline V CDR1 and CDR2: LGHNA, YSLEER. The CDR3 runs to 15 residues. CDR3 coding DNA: TGCGCCAGCAGCCAAAGGGCGACAGGGCTCGGCGAGCAGTACTTC. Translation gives CASSQRATGLGEQYF.

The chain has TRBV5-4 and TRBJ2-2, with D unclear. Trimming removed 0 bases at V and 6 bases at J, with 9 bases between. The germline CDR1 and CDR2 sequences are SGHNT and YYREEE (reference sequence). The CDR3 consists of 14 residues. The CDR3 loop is CASSLGRVSGELFF. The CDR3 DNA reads TGTGCCAGCAGCTTGGGCCGGGTTTCCGGGGAGCTGTTTTTT.

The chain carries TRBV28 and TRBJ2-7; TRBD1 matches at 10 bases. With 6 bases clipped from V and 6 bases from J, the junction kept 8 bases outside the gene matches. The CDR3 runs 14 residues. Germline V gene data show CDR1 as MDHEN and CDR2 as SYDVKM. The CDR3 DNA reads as TGTGCCAGCAGGCGAGGTGGGACAGGGGTCGAGCAGTACTTC. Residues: CASRRGGTGVEQYF.

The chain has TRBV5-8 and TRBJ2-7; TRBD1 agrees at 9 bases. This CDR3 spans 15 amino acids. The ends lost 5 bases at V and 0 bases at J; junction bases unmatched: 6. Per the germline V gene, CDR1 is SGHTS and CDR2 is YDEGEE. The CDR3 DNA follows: TGTGCCAGCAGTTACGGGACAGGGAGCTCCTACGAGCAGTACTTC. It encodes CASSYGTGSSYEQYF.

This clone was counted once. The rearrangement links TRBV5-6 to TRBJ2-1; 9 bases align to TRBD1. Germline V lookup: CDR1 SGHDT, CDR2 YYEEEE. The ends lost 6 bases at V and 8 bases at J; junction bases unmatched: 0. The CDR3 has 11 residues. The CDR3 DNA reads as TGTGCCAGCAACAGGGGGCATGAGCAGTTCTTC. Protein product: CASNRGHEQFF.

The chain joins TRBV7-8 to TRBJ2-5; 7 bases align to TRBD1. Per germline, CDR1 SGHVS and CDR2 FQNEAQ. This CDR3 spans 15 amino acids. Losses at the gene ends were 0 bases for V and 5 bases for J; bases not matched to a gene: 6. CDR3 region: CASSLAHRGSETQYF. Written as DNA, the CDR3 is TGTGCCAGCAGCTTAGCCCACAGGGGATCGGAGACCCAGTACTTC.

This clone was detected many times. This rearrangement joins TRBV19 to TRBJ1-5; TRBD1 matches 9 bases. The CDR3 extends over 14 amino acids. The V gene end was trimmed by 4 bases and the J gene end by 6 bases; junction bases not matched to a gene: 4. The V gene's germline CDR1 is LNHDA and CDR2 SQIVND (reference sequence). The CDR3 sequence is CASSTTGGSQPQHF. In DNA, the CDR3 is TGTGCCAGTAGTACTACAGGGGGCTCTCAGCCCCAGCATTTT.

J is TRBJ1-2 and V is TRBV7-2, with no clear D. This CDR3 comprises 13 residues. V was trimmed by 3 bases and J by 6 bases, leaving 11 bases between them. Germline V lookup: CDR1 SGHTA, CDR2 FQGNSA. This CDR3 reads CASSFTENNGYTF. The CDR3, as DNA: TGTGCCAGCAGCTTTACAGAGAACAATGGCTACACCTTC.

The CDR3: CASSPGGQGGYEQYF. In DNA form, the CDR3 reads TGTGCCAGCTCACCAGGAGGGCAGGGGGGCTACGAGCAGTACTTC. The chain employs TRBV18 and TRBJ2-7; a weak D match, TRBD1 (7 bases). Germline V gives CDR1 KGHSH, CDR2 LQKENI. This CDR3 comprises 15 residues. V shed 2 bases and J shed 3 bases, with 14 bases lying between them. Complete variable domain (other parts from reference TRBV18 and TRBJ2-7): NAGVMQNPRHLVRRRGQEARLRCSPMKGHSHVYWYRQLPEEGLKFMVYLQKENIIDESGMPKERFSAEFPKEGPSILRIQQVVRGDSAAYFCASSPGGQGGYEQYFGPGTRLTVT.

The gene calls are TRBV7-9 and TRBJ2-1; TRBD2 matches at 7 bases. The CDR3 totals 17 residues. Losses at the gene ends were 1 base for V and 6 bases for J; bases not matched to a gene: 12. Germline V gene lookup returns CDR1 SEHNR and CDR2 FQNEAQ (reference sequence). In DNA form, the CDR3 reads TGTGCCAGCAGCTTAGTAATGACTAGCTCACCCTCCAATGAGCAGTTCTTC. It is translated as CASSLVMTSSPSNEQFF.

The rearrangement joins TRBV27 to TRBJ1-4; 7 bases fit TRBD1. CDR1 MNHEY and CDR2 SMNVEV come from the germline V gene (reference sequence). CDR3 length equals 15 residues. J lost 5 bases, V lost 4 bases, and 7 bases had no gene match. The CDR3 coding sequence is TGTGCCAGCAGTTCCTCCAGGGGGGTGAATGAAAAACTGTTTTTT. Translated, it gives CASSSSRGVNEKLFF. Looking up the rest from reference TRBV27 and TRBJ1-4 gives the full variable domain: EAQVTQNPRYLITVTGKKLTVTCSQNMNHEYMSWYRQDPGLGLRQIYYSMNVEVTDKGDVPEGYKVSRKEKRNFPLILESPSPNQTSLYFCASSSSRGVNEKLFFGSGTQLSVL.

The CDR3 protein is CASSFTVNNEQFF. The CDR3 DNA sequence: TGTGCCAGCAGTTTTACGGTGAACAATGAGCAGTTCTTC. V usage is TRBV28 and J usage is TRBJ2-1, with D unclear. V was cut by 3 bases and J by 5 bases, with 8 bases left in between. The CDR3 totals 13 residues. Germline V CDR1 and CDR2: MDHEN, SYDVKM.

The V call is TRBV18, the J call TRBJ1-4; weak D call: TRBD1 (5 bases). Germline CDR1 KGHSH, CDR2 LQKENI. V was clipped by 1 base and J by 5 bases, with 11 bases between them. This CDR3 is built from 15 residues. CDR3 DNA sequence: TGTGCCAGCTCACCACAAGACAGTGTAAATGAAAAACTGTTTTTT. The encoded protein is CASSPQDSVNEKLFF.

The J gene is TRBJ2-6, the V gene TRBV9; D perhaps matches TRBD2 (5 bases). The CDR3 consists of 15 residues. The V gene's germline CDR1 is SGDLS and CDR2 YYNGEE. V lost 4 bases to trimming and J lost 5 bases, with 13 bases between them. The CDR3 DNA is TGTGCCAGCAGCTCCCCTAGCAACTGGGCCAACGTCCTGACTTTC. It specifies CASSSPSNWANVLTF.

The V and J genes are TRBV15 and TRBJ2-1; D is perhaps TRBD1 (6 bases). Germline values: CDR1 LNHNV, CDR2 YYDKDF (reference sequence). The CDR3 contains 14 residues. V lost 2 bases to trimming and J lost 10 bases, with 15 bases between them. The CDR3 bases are TGTGCCACCAGCAGAAACAGGGAGTTAAGCGAGCAGTTCTTC. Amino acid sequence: CATSRNRELSEQFF.

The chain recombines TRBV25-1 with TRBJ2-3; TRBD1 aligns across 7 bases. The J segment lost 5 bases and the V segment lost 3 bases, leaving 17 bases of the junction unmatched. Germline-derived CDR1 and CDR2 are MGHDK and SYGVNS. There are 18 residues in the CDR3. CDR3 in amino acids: CASSDQNPGQFRGDTQYF. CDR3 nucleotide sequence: TGTGCCAGCAGTGACCAGAACCCGGGACAGTTTCGGGGAGATACGCAGTATTTT. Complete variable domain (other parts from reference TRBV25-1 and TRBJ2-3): EADIYQTPRYLVIGTGKKITLECSQTMGHDKMYWYQQDPGMELHLIHYSYGVNSTEKGDLSSESTVSRIRTEHFPLTLESARPSHTSQYLCASSDQNPGQFRGDTQYFGPGTRLTVL.

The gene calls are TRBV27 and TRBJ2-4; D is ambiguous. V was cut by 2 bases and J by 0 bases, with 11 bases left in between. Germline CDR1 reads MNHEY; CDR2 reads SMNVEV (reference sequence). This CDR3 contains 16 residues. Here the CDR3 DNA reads TGTGCCAGCAGTTTAACGGTAGCTGTAGCCAAAAACATTCAGTACTTC. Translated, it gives CASSLTVAVAKNIQYF.

This chain's CDR3 is CASSEPYEQYF. The CDR3 DNA reads as TGTGCCAGCAGTGAACCATACGAGCAGTACTTC. The chain couples TRBV2 to TRBJ2-7, with no clear D. CDR3 length: 11 residues. Germline CDR1 and CDR2: SNHLY and FYNNEI. Trimming took off 2 bases at V and 4 bases at J, with 3 bases between the two ends.

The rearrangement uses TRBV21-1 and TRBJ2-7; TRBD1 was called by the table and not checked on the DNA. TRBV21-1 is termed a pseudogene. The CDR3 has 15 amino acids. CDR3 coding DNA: TGTGCCAGCAGCAAAAAAGACAGGGCCAAGTACGAGCAGTACTTC. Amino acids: CASSKKDRAKYEQYF.

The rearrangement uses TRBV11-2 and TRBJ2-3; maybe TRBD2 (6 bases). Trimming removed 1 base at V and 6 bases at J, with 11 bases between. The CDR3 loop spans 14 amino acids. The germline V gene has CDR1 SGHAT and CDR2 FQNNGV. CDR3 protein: CASSLVPGRDTQYF. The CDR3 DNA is TGTGCCAGCAGCTTAGTCCCAGGGAGGGATACGCAGTATTTT.

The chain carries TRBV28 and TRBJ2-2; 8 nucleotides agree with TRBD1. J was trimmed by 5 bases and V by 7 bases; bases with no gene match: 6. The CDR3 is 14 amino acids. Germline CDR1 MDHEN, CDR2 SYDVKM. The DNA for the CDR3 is TGTGCCAGCACCCGGACAGGGAGTACCGGGGAGCTGTTTTTT. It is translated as CASTRTGSTGELFF.

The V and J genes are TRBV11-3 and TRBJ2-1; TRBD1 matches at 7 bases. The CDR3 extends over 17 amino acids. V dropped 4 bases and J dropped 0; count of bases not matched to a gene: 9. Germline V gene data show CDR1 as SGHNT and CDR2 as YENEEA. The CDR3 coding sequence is TGTGCCAGCAGCTCAGACAGTACAGGGGACTCCTACAATGAGCAGTTCTTC. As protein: CASSSDSTGDSYNEQFF.